This TCR beta chain was sequenced during a study of T cell responses to AZD1222 COVID-19 vaccine (dated by TCRdb to the early 2020s). At the level of the whole study: AZD1222 recipients whose second dose came at about 4 weeks and those whose second dose came at about 12 weeks were combined into one group, since spike-specific TCR depth and breadth did not differ between the two schedules. A total of approximately 230 trial participants underwent TCR sequencing, of whom around 200 received two doses of AZD1222 and some 25 received two doses of the MenACWY control vaccine. Trial participants were enrolled by age into subgroups of 18-55, 56-69 and 70-plus years, and approximately 150, 30 and 60 TCR-sequenced participants, respectively, were included in these subgroups.

The CDR3 regions of human TCRbeta chains were analyzed by immunosequencing. Per the authors' processing: TCRs in the repertoires were compared against a reference library of SARS-CoV-2-specific TCRs that had been generated with the MIRA antigen-specificity platform. Breadth was defined as the fraction of unique TCRs that were SARS-CoV-2-associated, and depth was defined as the fraction of total T cells that were SARS-CoV-2-associated. Using the MIRA data, each spike-specific TCR was assigned both to the spike region to which the TCR was reactive and to a CD4 or CD8 class. Log10-transformed breadth and depth values were compared by one-way ANOVA with Sidak's multiple comparisons tests. Drawn from immuneACCESS, this table holds only the in-frame rearrangements with V and J called that TCRdb kept. Clones are partly lost; checked studies trace under half to an unresolved V gene and leave the rest unexplained. For V, J and clone size, that table is used; D and trimming come from the DNA. In this sample the table shows 90,000 to 120,000 clones, 90% to 95% of which occur a single time. Less than 25% of the sample belongs to the ten largest clones.

Note on this clone: The antigen it recognizes is unknown. It has no much larger one-base neighbor in the sample; base qualities were not kept.

Interpreted using the paper, the time point label stands for: baseline before first vaccination. Vaccinee samples were obtained from the UK trials COV001 and COV002, which included a single-blind randomized controlled phase 2/3 trial of AZD1222 (ChAdOx1 nCoV-19) in healthy adults. Trial participant PBMC samples were collected at day 0 and day 28 after the second dose for TCRbeta chain sequencing. The study at large found these results: The whole spike protein was spanned by vaccine-associated CD4 TCRs, and dominant responses were seen in regions 160-218 and 743-854. Because no samples from the day 14 peak response were available, repertoires could be characterized only after the peak T cell response. Reportedly, close to half of the unique spike-specific TCRs recognized epitopes lying outside the regions that are mutated in the B.1.351 and B.1.1.7 variants. A significant rise in spike-specific TCR breadth and depth was observed after two AZD1222 doses relative to day 0 and relative to MenACWY recipients. Most participants were white British and females outnumbered males, and the authors suggested that clonal diversity may have been underestimated. Conclusions about previously exposed vaccinees are limited because only six or seven AZD1222 recipients were SARS-CoV-2 seropositive at baseline. In the small 56-69-year group, the increase in depth fell short of significance, most likely because of low power.

The germline V gene provides CDR1 KGHDR and CDR2 SFDVKD. CDR3 length: 17 amino acids, cysteine to phenylalanine. CDR3 DNA is the only sequence kept; it has 51 bases, read in frame from the first base. V and J are trimmed by 2 bases and 0 bases, and the gene matches miss 5 bases of the junction. The receptor comes from an adult in good health. The source was peripheral blood, collected on day 0 of AZD1222 vaccination. The rearranged segments are TRBV24-1 and TRBJ2-3; the junction holds 9 bases that match TRBD2. The nucleotides read TGTGCCACCAGTGATTCTAGCGGGGACCTTAGCACAGATACGCAGTATTTT. Its translation is CATSDSSGDLSTDTQYF.